A single sample gave rise to the 5 T cell receptor beta chains below, sequenced in a study of beta chain features in type 1 diabetes. Expressed TCRB transcripts were sequenced after all isolated RNA was converted to cDNA. Profiling relied on immunoSEQ multiplex PCR, and the TCRdb table lists in-frame clones only, not all of them. Counted here are over 700,000 clones, around a sixth occurring once; the ten biggest clones make up 0.02% to 0.025%. Sequences were obtained from naive CD4+ T cells from blood. These receptors were taken from a woman aged 18 to 35 in good health.

Only a few counts were recorded for this clone. The chain has TRBV4-1 and TRBJ1-1; D not certain. The germline V gene has CDR1 MGHRA and CDR2 YSYEKL. The germline V and J ends were trimmed by 0 bases and 0 bases, with 11 bases remaining between them. There are 16 residues in the CDR3. The CDR3 loop reads CASSQEPVRMNTEAFF. CDR3 coding DNA: TGCGCCAGCAGCCAAGAGCCAGTTCGTATGAACACTGAAGCTTTCTTT.

This clone was seen only a few times. The rearrangement uses TRBV10-3 and TRBJ1-2, with D tentatively TRBD1 (5 bases). This CDR3 comprises 14 residues. Trimming shortened V by 0 bases and J by 13 bases, and 18 bases separated the two germline ends. CDR1 ENHRY and CDR2 SYGVKD come from the germline V gene. CDR3: CAISESFLRGKVTF. The CDR3 DNA follows: TGTGCCATCAGTGAGTCGTTTCTGCGGGGGAAGGTCACCTTC.

This clone turned up a few times. The rearrangement joins TRBV19 to TRBJ2-5; the D call may be TRBD1 or TRBD2 (5 bases each). In germline, CDR1 is LNHDA, CDR2 SQIVND (reference sequence). The CDR3 sequence is 14 residues long. V lost 6 bases and J 4 bases, leaving 15 bases between the germline ends. In nucleotides, the CDR3 is TGTGCCAGTAGCGAGGACGCCGGGGCAGAGACCCAGTACTTC. It yields the protein CASSEDAGAETQYF.

The chain links TRBV6-6 to TRBJ1-1; possible D gene TRBD1, 6 bases. Trimming cost V 7 bases and J 1 base, with 16 bases left between them. The CDR3 is 15 amino acids. The V gene's germline CDR1 is MNHNY and CDR2 SVGAGI (reference sequence). The CDR3 region is CASIFQPGANTEAFF. For the CDR3, the DNA is TGTGCCAGCATCTTCCAACCGGGGGCGAACACTGAAGCTTTCTTT.

This rearrangement joins TRBV7-2 to TRBJ2-2; 7 positions match TRBD1. Trimming removed 4 bases from V and 1 base from J; junction bases left unmatched: 15. From germline, CDR1 is SGHTA and CDR2 FQGNSA. This CDR3 comprises 19 residues. Here the CDR3 DNA reads TGTGCCAGCAGCTCGAGACCGGCAACAGGGGTTGGGAACACCGGGGAGCTGTTTTTT. It yields the protein CASSSRPATGVGNTGELFF.